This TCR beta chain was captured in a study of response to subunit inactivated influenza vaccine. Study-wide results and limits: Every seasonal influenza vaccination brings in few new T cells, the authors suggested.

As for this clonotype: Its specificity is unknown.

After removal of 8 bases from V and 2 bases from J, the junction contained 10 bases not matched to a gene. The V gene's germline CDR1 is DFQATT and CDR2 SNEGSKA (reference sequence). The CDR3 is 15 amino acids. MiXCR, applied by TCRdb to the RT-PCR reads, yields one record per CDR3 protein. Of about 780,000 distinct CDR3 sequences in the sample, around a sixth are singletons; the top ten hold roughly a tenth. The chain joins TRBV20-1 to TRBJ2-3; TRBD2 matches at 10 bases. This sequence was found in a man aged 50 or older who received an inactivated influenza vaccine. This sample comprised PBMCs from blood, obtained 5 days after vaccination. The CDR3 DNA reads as TGCAGTCCCCGGGGTAGCGGGGGGCTCACAGATACGCAGTATTTT. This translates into CSPRGSGGLTDTQYF.